The 20 T cell receptor beta chains below all came from one sample that was sequenced in a study of beta chain features in type 1 diabetes. Regarding the study as a whole: Moderate yet significant TCRB CDR3 shortening was seen in Type 1 diabetes patients in all four CD4+ subsets.

These TCRs are of unknown antigen specificity. What was sequenced were expressed TCRB transcripts, since all of the isolated RNA had been reverse transcribed. Method: immunoSEQ multiplex PCR; TCRdb's copy keeps in-frame clones and lacks some. The sample holds hundreds of thousands of clones, over 12% seen once. Sequencing was carried out using naive CD4+ T cells from blood. Every receptor here comes from a man aged 18 to 35 with type 1 diabetes.

Regarding this clone: Other DNA variants within this sample encode the same CDR3. The chain carries TRBV29-1 and TRBJ2-1; D remains ambiguous. In germline, CDR1 is SQVTM, CDR2 ANQGSEA. The CDR3 has 13 amino acids. V was pared by 3 bases and J by 0 bases, with 6 bases between. CDR3 loop: CSVDRSSYNEQFF. CDR3 in DNA: TGCAGCGTTGATAGGAGCTCCTACAATGAGCAGTTCTTC.

This clone was counted between two and nine times. The CDR3 DNA reads as TGTGCCTGGAGCTCAGGGGTTGAAGAGACCCAGTACTTC. Translation: CAWSSGVEETQYF. This rearrangement joins TRBV30 to TRBJ2-5, with TRBD1 as a possible D gene (6 bases). Germline V gene data show CDR1 as GTSNPN and CDR2 as SVGIG (reference sequence). Trimming cost V 3 bases and J 3 bases, with 11 bases left between them. This CDR3 is built from 13 residues.

This clone has just a few counts. The J gene is TRBJ1-1, the V gene TRBV7-9; the D is unclear. CDR1 is SEHNR, CDR2 FQNEAQ, per germline (reference sequence). The V gene lost 2 bases and the J gene lost 5 bases, with 9 bases spanning the gap. The CDR3 is 13 amino acids. For the CDR3, the DNA is TGTGCCAGCAGCTTAAATGGGAGGACTGAAGCTTTCTTT. This translates into CASSLNGRTEAFF.

This CDR3 reads CATSRDGVRRYEQYF. In DNA form, the CDR3 reads TGTGCCACCAGCAGAGATGGGGTCAGACGCTACGAGCAGTACTTC. The rearrangement joins TRBV15 to TRBJ2-7, with D uncertain. This CDR3 comprises 15 residues. Trimming took off 0 bases at V and 3 bases at J, with 12 bases between the two ends. The V gene's germline CDR1 is LNHNV and CDR2 YYDKDF (reference sequence).

The sample holds a few counts of this clone. The chain has TRBV27 and TRBJ1-2; 9 nucleotides match TRBD1. The junction had 18 bases not matched to a gene; V was cut back by 6 bases and J by 4 bases. Germline CDR1 reads MNHEY; CDR2 reads SMNVEV (reference sequence). CDR3 length: 18 residues. CDR3 nucleotide sequence: TGTGCCAGCAGACAAATTGGAGGACAGGGGACGCGCGGCTATGGCTACACCTTC. This gives the protein CASRQIGGQGTRGYGYTF.

This clone appeared a few times. The V and J genes are TRBV7-2 and TRBJ2-2, with 8 bases that match TRBD2. This CDR3 has 14 residues. Germline CDR1 SGHTA, CDR2 FQGNSA. V dropped 5 bases and J dropped 6; count of bases not matched to a gene: 5. This CDR3 is CASSPQTSAGELFF. CDR3 DNA sequence: TGTGCCAGCAGCCCACAGACTAGCGCCGGGGAGCTGTTTTTT.

This clone came up once. In DNA form, the CDR3 reads TGTGCCAGCAGCTTAACGTTGGGCAATGAGCAGTTCTTC. Translated: CASSLTLGNEQFF. This rearrangement joins TRBV7-3 to TRBJ2-1; no clear D gene. V gave up 0 bases and J gave up 6 bases, with 6 bases separating them. Germline CDR1 is SGHTA and CDR2 is FQGTGA. CDR3 length: 13 amino acids.

This clone was counted between two and nine times. The CDR3 nucleotides are TGTGCCAGCAGCTTAGGAGGAAACACCATATATTTT. It specifies CASSLGGNTIYF. The V gene is TRBV7-2, the J gene TRBJ1-3; D unclear. The CDR3 totals 12 residues. Trimming took off 1 base at V and 4 bases at J, with 2 bases between the two ends. CDR1 and CDR2 from the germline V gene are SGHTA and FQGNSA.

This clone is a singleton in its sample. The rearrangement links TRBV27 to TRBJ2-7; D is possibly TRBD1 (6 bases). CDR3 length: 14 amino acids. V was pared by 9 bases and J by 2 bases, with 17 bases between. The V gene's germline CDR1 is MNHEY and CDR2 SMNVEV (reference sequence). CDR3 sequence: CASSRGRGTYEQYF. For the CDR3, the DNA is TGTGCCAGTTCAAGGGGCAGGGGCACCTACGAGCAGTACTTC.

In the case of this clone: This sample includes further DNA sequences coding for the same CDR3. The chain is built from TRBV7-9 and TRBJ1-5; D might be TRBD1 (5 bases). Trimming stripped 1 base from V and 2 bases from J, with 12 bases between. The CDR3 totals 16 residues. Germline CDR1 reads SEHNR; CDR2 reads FQNEAQ (reference sequence). The CDR3 DNA sequence: TGTGCCAGCAGCTTAGGGGGCGCCGGGGGCAATCAGCCCCAGCATTTT. Translated, it gives CASSLGGAGGNQPQHF.

The rearrangement links TRBV2 to TRBJ2-5, with 7 bases fitting TRBD1. V was clipped by 5 bases and J by 2 bases; unmatched bases: 2. Germline V lookup: CDR1 SNHLY, CDR2 FYNNEI. The CDR3 extends over 13 amino acids. CDR3 loop: CASSWTGQETQYF. CDR3 bases: TGTGCCAGCAGTTGGACAGGTCAAGAGACCCAGTACTTC.

The chain uses TRBV2 and TRBJ2-7; D is ambiguous. Trimming took 10 bases from V and 8 from J, leaving 6 bases between them. Germline CDR1 and CDR2: SNHLY and FYNNEI. The CDR3 covers 8 residues. The CDR3 protein is CATRQQYF. The CDR3 nucleotides are TGTGCCACTAGGCAGCAGTACTTC. The whole variable domain, filled in from reference TRBV2 and TRBJ2-7, reads EPEVTQTPSHQVTQMGQEVILRCVPISNHLYFYWYRQILGQKVEFLVSFYNNEISEKSEIFDDQFSVERPDGSNFTLKIRSTKLEDSAMYFCATRQQYFGPGTRLTVT.

This clone showed up just a few times. V gene TRBV25-1 combines with J gene TRBJ1-2, with TRBD1 matching over 9 bases. Germline values: CDR1 MGHDK, CDR2 SYGVNS. This CDR3 has 11 amino acids. The J segment lost 8 bases and the V segment lost 6 bases, leaving 1 base of the junction unmatched. CDR3 nucleotide sequence: TGTGCCAGCAGCACAGGGGGCGGCTACACCTTC. It codes for CASSTGGGYTF.

In this sample, this clone turned up a few times. The V call is TRBV29-1, the J call TRBJ1-1, with D hard to call. This CDR3 region has 13 residues. Germline V gene sequence: CDR1 SQVTM, CDR2 ANQGSEA. The V end was cut by 5 bases, the J end by 5 bases, with 15 bases between. The CDR3 region has the DNA TGCAGCGTTCACGACCCCCTGGGGACTGAAGCTTTCTTT. It codes for CSVHDPLGTEAFF.

There are a few counts of this clone. As DNA, the CDR3 is TGCAGCGTTGTTTCGGCCGCTCGAGGATTCAGCGAGCAGTACTTC. Protein sequence: CSVVSAARGFSEQYF. The chain joins TRBV29-1 to TRBJ2-7, with D unresolved. Deletions cut 4 bases from V and 6 bases from J, with 22 bases between. In germline, CDR1 is SQVTM, CDR2 ANQGSEA. The CDR3 totals 15 residues.

Only a few counts were recorded for this clone. The same CDR3 also results from other DNA sequences found in this sample. This rearrangement joins TRBV20-1 to TRBJ1-3; D remains ambiguous. This CDR3 has 11 residues. Germline lookup yields CDR1 DFQATT and CDR2 SNEGSKA (reference sequence). Trimming pared 5 bases from V and 4 bases from J, leaving 6 bases between. CDR3 sequence (DNA): TGCAGTGCTCCACTGGGAAACACCATATATTTT. It yields the protein CSAPLGNTIYF.

The chain recombines TRBV28 with TRBJ1-2, with 11 positions matching TRBD1. Germline-derived CDR1 and CDR2 are MDHEN and SYDVKM. Trimming took 6 bases from V and 9 from J; bases not matched to a gene: 6. CDR3 size: 13 residues. CDR3 sequence reads: CASRDRGRGRYTF. In nucleotides, the CDR3 is TGTGCCAGCAGGGACAGGGGGCGCGGTCGCTACACCTTC.

J is TRBJ2-7 and V is TRBV30; 9 nucleotides line up with TRBD1. The CDR3 spans 12 residues. From germline, CDR1 is GTSNPN and CDR2 SVGIG (reference sequence). After removal of 5 bases from V and 5 bases from J, the junction contained 4 bases not matched to a gene. The CDR3 coding sequence is TGTGCCTGGGGGGACAGGGCGAACGAGCAGTACTTC. It encodes CAWGDRANEQYF.

The chain joins TRBV25-1 to TRBJ1-1, with TRBD1 matching over 7 bases. The CDR3 loop spans 13 amino acids. Trimming took 5 bases from V and 4 from J; bases not matched to a gene: 4. The V gene's germline CDR1 is MGHDK and CDR2 SYGVNS. CDR3 protein: CASSLTGVTEAFF. The CDR3, as DNA: TGTGCCAGCAGTCTTACAGGGGTCACTGAAGCTTTCTTT.

CDR3 protein: CASSQGGNEQFF. The DNA of the CDR3 is TGCGCCAGCAGCCAAGGTGGCAATGAGCAGTTCTTC. This chain connects TRBV4-3 to TRBJ2-1; D unclear. The CDR3 extends over 12 amino acids. Trimming pared 1 base from V and 6 bases from J, leaving 4 bases between. Germline loops: CDR1 LGHNA, CDR2 YSLEER.